The entry that follows covers one T cell receptor beta chain sequence. No antigen is known for it. Treatment denoted: roughly 10-day PBMC culture with coronavirus spike peptide pools or control peptides (ViraFEST assay). The data stem from a study of vaccination and CD4 T cells after COVID-19. The CDR3 contains 15 residues. CDR1 is SGHAT, CDR2 FQNNGV, per germline. Between the trimmed V and J ends, which lost 5 bases and 0 bases, there was a span of 11 bases. Findings of the study overall: Median SARS-CoV-2-reactive clonotype numbers went up from about 20 to 38, but not significantly.

At the Johns Hopkins FTIC core, DNA taken from cultured CD4+ T cells was sequenced by way of the Oncomine TCR Beta short-read assay. TCRdb itself ran the PCR reads through MiXCR, one entry per CDR3 protein. Among more than 15,000 distinct CDR3 sequences listed, roughly half were seen once. The sample consisted of cultured CD4+ T cells from blood, taken after SARS-CoV-2 vaccination. The TCR comes from a human donor with COVID-19. The chain is built from TRBV11-2 and TRBJ1-5; tentatively, D is TRBD1 (5 bases). The CDR3, as DNA: TGTGCCAGCAGCGAAGAGGGGTATAGCAATCAGCCCCAGCATTTT. This encodes CASSEEGYSNQPQHF.